These T cell receptor beta chains were read from a single sample in a study of T-cell memory formation after mild COVID-19. TCRdb used MiXCR to reprocess the 5' RACE reads, holding one entry per CDR3 protein. Of 350,000 to 550,000 distinct CDR3 sequences listed, about a sixth are singletons. What was sequenced was PBMCs or a T cell subset sorted from them (not recorded which). These receptors came from a man aged 18 to 29 who had mild COVID-19 (a few samples of this study predate the infection). Cell type and time point are not known. Each CDR3 is given with its conserved first and last residue. The D gene is left open where the match is weak. Clone size is stated in some rows and not others, as once, few, many or a class when expanded.

j_call clone_size d_call v_call cdr3_nt cdr3_aa
TRBJ1-4 few - TRBV20-1 TGCAGTGCTAGGTTAGCGGGTGCAAAACTGTTTTTT CSARLAGAKLFF
TRBJ2-2 few - TRBV29-1 TGCAGCGCCGGGGACTCTGGGTCCGGGGAGCTGTTTTTT CSAGDSGSGELFF
TRBJ2-1 few - TRBV5-1 TGCGCCAGCAGCTTGGCTTCTTCGGGGGTCTACAATGAGCAGTTCTTC CASSLASSGVYNEQFF
TRBJ1-4 - - TRBV20-1 TGCAGTGCTAGGCAATCGGGTAGTTACGGAAAACTGTTTTTT CSARQSGSYGKLFF
TRBJ1-2 few - TRBV29-1 TGCAGCGTTGATGAAGGCTACACCTTC CSVDEGYTF
TRBJ1-1 - - TRBV30 TGTGCCCAGCAACTCTACACTGAAGCTTTCTTT CAQQLYTEAFF
TRBJ1-1 - - TRBV6-5 TGTGCCAGCAGTTACTTAAGGGACACTGAAGCTTTCTTT CASSYLRDTEAFF
TRBJ2-3 few - TRBV3-1 TGTGCCAGCAGCTACCCGGGGAAAAACTCACATACGCAGTATTTT CASSYPGKNSHTQYF
TRBJ2-3 - - TRBV7-3 TGTGCCAGCAGCTTAATAGCGGTTGAAGCGCAGTATTTT CASSLIAVEAQYF
TRBJ2-2 - TRBD1 TRBV7-9 TGTGCCAGCAGCTTCGACAGGGTTTCGGCCGGGGAGCTGTTTTTT CASSFDRVSAGELFF
TRBJ1-1 few - TRBV7-3 TGTGCCGCCGGAGACAGGACTGAAGCTTTCTTT CAAGDRTEAFF
TRBJ2-3 - - TRBV11-2 TGTGCCAGCAGCTTAGCTAGAGCAGGTGCAGATACGCAGTATTTT CASSLARAGADTQYF
TRBJ2-7 many - TRBV29-1 TGCAGCGTTGGCGAATTCCGCAGGTACTTC CSVGEFRRYF
TRBJ1-1 - - TRBV12-3/TRBV12-4 TGTGCCAGCAGCATCACGGTTAGTGAAGCTTTCTTT CASSITVSEAFF
TRBJ1-4 few - TRBV5-1 TGCGCCAGCAGCTTTGCGGCGGTTGCAACTAATGAAAAACTGTTTTTT CASSFAAVATNEKLFF
TRBJ1-1 - TRBD1 TRBV7-2 TGTGCCAGCAGCTTCGCGGGACAGCCCAACACTGAAGCTTTCTTT CASSFAGQPNTEAFF
TRBJ2-3 few TRBD2 TRBV28 TGTGCCAGCCGAAGCGGGGGGTCCACAGATACGCAGTATTTT CASRSGGSTDTQYF
TRBJ1-5 - - TRBV7-8 TGTGCCAGCAGCTTAGACGGGCAGGCCCTCTCTCAGCCCCAGCATTTT CASSLDGQALSQPQHF
TRBJ1-1 many TRBD1 TRBV5-5 TGTGCCAGCAGCTTCGGACAGGGCTACACTGAAGCTTTCTTT CASSFGQGYTEAFF
TRBJ1-5 - - TRBV20-1 TGCAGTGCGCTCAGCCAGGGCAATCAGCCCCAGCATTTT CSALSQGNQPQHF
TRBJ1-2 - TRBD1 TRBV6-5 TGTGCCAGCAGTTCGTCCCCGACAGGGGAAGGTTACTATGGCTACACCTTC CASSSSPTGEGYYGYTF
TRBJ2-7 - TRBD1 TRBV9 TGTGCCAGCAGCTACAGGACAGGGACCTACGAGCAGTACTTC CASSYRTGTYEQYF
TRBJ2-5 - - TRBV9 TGTGCCAGCAGCGTAGCTCACTCGAGGGCAGAGACCCAGTACTTC CASSVAHSRAETQYF
TRBJ2-1 - - TRBV19 TGTGCCAGTAGTATAGATCTGGGGAGCTCCTACAATGAGCAGTTCTTC CASSIDLGSSYNEQFF
TRBJ2-4 many - TRBV4-1 TGCGCCAGCAGCCAAGAGAGGGGGACCTTACTAGCCAAAAACATTCAGTACTTC CASSQERGTLLAKNIQYF
TRBJ2-2 - - TRBV5-4 TGTGCCAGCAGCCAGGAATACACCGGGGAGCTGTTTTTT CASSQEYTGELFF
TRBJ2-5 few - TRBV12-3/TRBV12-4 TGTGCCAGCAGAACCGGGAGAAGCCAAGAGACCCAGTACTTC CASRTGRSQETQYF
TRBJ1-5 - - TRBV20-1 TGCAGTGCCTCAAGAGAGGGGCCAAGGGCCTGGCCTCAGCCCCAGCATTTT CSASREGPRAWPQPQHF
TRBJ2-1 - TRBD1 TRBV4-3 TGCGCCAGCAGCCAAGATCCGGGACAGGGAGGGGGTGAGCAGTTCTTC CASSQDPGQGGGEQFF
TRBJ2-7 few - TRBV6-6 TGTGCCATCAAGCAGGGAATGTACCACGAGCAGTACTTC CAIKQGMYHEQYF
TRBJ2-1 - TRBD1 TRBV9 TGTGCCAGCAGCCCAACCGGGACAGGAGCCATCTACAATGAGCAGTTCTTC CASSPTGTGAIYNEQFF
TRBJ1-1 - - TRBV29-1 TGCAGCTACCTGGATCAAGGGGGGGTCTCTGAAGCTTTCTTT CSYLDQGGVSEAFF
TRBJ2-1 once - TRBV24-1 TGTGCCACCAGTGATTATACAGCTTACAATGAGCAGTTCTTC CATSDYTAYNEQFF
TRBJ2-3 few TRBD2 TRBV7-2 TGTGCCAGCAGCTTACTCACGGGGGGGCTGGTAGATACGCAGTATTTT CASSLLTGGLVDTQYF
TRBJ1-1 - TRBD1 TRBV7-2 TGTGCCAGCAGCTTAGACGGGACAGGGAACACTGAAGCTTTCTTT CASSLDGTGNTEAFF
TRBJ1-1 - TRBD1 TRBV28 TGTGCCAGCAGTACTATACAGGGGGCGGGTTTCAGTGAAGCTTTCTTT CASSTIQGAGFSEAFF
TRBJ2-7 many - TRBV28 TGTGCCGCTTGGAGGGACGGCTCCTACGAGCAGTACTTC CAAWRDGSYEQYF
TRBJ1-1 - - TRBV12-3/TRBV12-4 TGTGCCAGCAGTTTCGCGGGTTTCGGCACTGAAGCTTTCTTT CASSFAGFGTEAFF
TRBJ2-3 few - TRBV6-2/TRBV6-3 TGTGCCAGCACCGCCACGGTCCGTGACACAGATACGCAGTATTTT CASTATVRDTDTQYF
TRBJ1-1 - - TRBV30 TGTGCCTGGAGTAAGGGGTTGGAGGCTGAAGCTTTCTTT CAWSKGLEAEAFF
TRBJ2-6 few - TRBV6-2/TRBV6-3 TGTGCCAGCTTGCCCCTCCGTCTGACTGGGGCCAACGTCCTGACTTTC CASLPLRLTGANVLTF
TRBJ2-1 once - TRBV12-3/TRBV12-4 TGTGCCAGCAGCGGGTGGGCAGATCGCATCTATGAGCAGTTCTTC CASSGWADRIYEQFF
TRBJ2-3 many - TRBV5-1 TGTGCCAGCAGTCTCGGGGGATTGAGCACAGATACGCAGTATTTT CASSLGGLSTDTQYF
TRBJ2-3 few TRBD2 TRBV6-6 TGTGCCAGCAGTTCCAGCGGGGCAAGCACAGATACGCAGTATTTT CASSSSGASTDTQYF
TRBJ1-1 few - TRBV6-5 TGTGCCAGCAGTTCCTGGGCTCGCATGAACACTGAAGCTTTCTTT CASSSWARMNTEAFF
TRBJ1-2 - - TRBV4-3 TGCGCCAGCAGCCAAGGCATCCTAATTGGGAACTATGGCTACACCTTC CASSQGILIGNYGYTF
TRBJ1-4 - TRBD1 TRBV4-1 TGCGCCAGCAGCCAGCCGGGACAGCAGAATGAAAAACTGTTTTTT CASSQPGQQNEKLFF
TRBJ1-5 few TRBD1 TRBV6-6 TGTGCCAGCAGTTACCGTGGACAGGGGGCCTCCCCCCAGCATTTT CASSYRGQGASPQHF
TRBJ2-1 many TRBD2 TRBV19 TGTGCCAGTAGTATAGGACCGACTAGCGGGGACTACAATGAGCAGTTCTTC CASSIGPTSGDYNEQFF
TRBJ2-2 - - TRBV6-5 TGTGCCAGCAGTCCAAATTACCTGAACACCGGGGAGCTGTTTTTT CASSPNYLNTGELFF
TRBJ1-5 few - TRBV11-2 TGTGCCAGCAGCCGAGGGACCGCTTATAGCAATCAGCCCCAGCATTTT CASSRGTAYSNQPQHF
TRBJ1-5 once - TRBV7-8 TGTGCCAGCAGCCTGGAGGGTCCACGGCCCCAGCATTTT CASSLEGPRPQHF
TRBJ1-1 - TRBD1 TRBV13 TGTGCCAGCAGCTCCGGGACAGACAAAGCTTTCTTT CASSSGTDKAFF